This T cell receptor (beta chain) was identified in a study of blood T cell repertoires in COVID-19 (TCRdb year 2020). Background for the entire study: Collaborator samples came from the United States, Italy and Spain and covered acute and convalescent phases of COVID-19. The prospective study material was composed of cDNA or gDNA derived from T cells, B-cell-depleted T cells, or PBMCs. Deeply sampled blood TCRbeta repertoires from subjects exposed to, actively infected with, or recovered from COVID-19 were included in the dataset. The repertoires were released in a freely available public database meant as a resource for research on the immune response to SARS-CoV-2. Samples were obtained from the ongoing ImmuneRACE study (first 160 participants) and from over a thousand subjects provided by 6 global collaborators. A de-identified subject ID, COVID-19 status, age in years and sex were almost always included in the sample metadata. Where HLA class I and class II types were available, the types were taken from metadata supplied by the sample provider, not from assay-based typing.

At one collaborating source in Seattle, patients were enrolled during active infection and were followed longitudinally through the course of disease. Whole blood was collected in K2EDTA tubes by collaborating institutions according to the institutions' own protocols. For TCRbeta analysis, collaborators shipped samples in one of three forms: frozen whole blood, isolated PBMCs, or DNA extracted from either of those sample types. Study-level results and caveats: How much clinical and demographic metadata was included differed by source and by participant, and the metadata was provided uncurated.

TCRbeta CDR3 regions were amplified from genomic DNA using the immunoSEQ Assay, a bias-controlled multiplex PCR. The authors processed their data as follows. The number of nucleated cells in each sample was estimated from the amplification of reference gene primers within the assay. To quantify the absolute abundance of each unique TCRbeta CDR3 rearrangement, sequence reads were collapsed and filtered. For each sample, productive Simpson clonality was calculated as the square root of Simpson's diversity index across productive rearrangements. The table comes from immuneACCESS by way of TCRdb, which keeps in-frame sequences with V and J called. Part of the clones is missing from these tables; in studies checked, under half for an unresolved V gene and the rest for unknown reasons. V, J and clone size reflect that table, while D and trimming were determined from the DNA. The sample table contains approximately 290,000 clones; only one count was recorded for 65% to 85% of them. The top ten clonotypes cover 15% to 18% of the sample.

About this clone itself: No antigen is known for it. Nothing much larger sits one base from this clone, and base qualities are not available.

The V end gives up 8 bases and the J end 5 bases, leaving 20 bases in the junction not matched to a gene. The CDR3 covers 18 residues, taking in both the cysteine and the phenylalanine. Just the 54-base CDR3 DNA is kept, in frame starting at base 1. The germline V gene yields MGHRA for CDR1 and YSYEKL for CDR2. This clonotype originated in a person aged 70 to 85 with COVID-19, enrolled during active disease. The V and J genes are TRBV4-1 and TRBJ2-2; 7 central nucleotides agree with TRBD2. Sequenced: peripheral blood. The nucleotide sequence reads as follows: TGCGCCAGCGGTCCCTCTTCGGCGGGACTACTTATTACCGGGGAGCTGTTTTTT. It specifies CASGPSSAGLLITGELFF.